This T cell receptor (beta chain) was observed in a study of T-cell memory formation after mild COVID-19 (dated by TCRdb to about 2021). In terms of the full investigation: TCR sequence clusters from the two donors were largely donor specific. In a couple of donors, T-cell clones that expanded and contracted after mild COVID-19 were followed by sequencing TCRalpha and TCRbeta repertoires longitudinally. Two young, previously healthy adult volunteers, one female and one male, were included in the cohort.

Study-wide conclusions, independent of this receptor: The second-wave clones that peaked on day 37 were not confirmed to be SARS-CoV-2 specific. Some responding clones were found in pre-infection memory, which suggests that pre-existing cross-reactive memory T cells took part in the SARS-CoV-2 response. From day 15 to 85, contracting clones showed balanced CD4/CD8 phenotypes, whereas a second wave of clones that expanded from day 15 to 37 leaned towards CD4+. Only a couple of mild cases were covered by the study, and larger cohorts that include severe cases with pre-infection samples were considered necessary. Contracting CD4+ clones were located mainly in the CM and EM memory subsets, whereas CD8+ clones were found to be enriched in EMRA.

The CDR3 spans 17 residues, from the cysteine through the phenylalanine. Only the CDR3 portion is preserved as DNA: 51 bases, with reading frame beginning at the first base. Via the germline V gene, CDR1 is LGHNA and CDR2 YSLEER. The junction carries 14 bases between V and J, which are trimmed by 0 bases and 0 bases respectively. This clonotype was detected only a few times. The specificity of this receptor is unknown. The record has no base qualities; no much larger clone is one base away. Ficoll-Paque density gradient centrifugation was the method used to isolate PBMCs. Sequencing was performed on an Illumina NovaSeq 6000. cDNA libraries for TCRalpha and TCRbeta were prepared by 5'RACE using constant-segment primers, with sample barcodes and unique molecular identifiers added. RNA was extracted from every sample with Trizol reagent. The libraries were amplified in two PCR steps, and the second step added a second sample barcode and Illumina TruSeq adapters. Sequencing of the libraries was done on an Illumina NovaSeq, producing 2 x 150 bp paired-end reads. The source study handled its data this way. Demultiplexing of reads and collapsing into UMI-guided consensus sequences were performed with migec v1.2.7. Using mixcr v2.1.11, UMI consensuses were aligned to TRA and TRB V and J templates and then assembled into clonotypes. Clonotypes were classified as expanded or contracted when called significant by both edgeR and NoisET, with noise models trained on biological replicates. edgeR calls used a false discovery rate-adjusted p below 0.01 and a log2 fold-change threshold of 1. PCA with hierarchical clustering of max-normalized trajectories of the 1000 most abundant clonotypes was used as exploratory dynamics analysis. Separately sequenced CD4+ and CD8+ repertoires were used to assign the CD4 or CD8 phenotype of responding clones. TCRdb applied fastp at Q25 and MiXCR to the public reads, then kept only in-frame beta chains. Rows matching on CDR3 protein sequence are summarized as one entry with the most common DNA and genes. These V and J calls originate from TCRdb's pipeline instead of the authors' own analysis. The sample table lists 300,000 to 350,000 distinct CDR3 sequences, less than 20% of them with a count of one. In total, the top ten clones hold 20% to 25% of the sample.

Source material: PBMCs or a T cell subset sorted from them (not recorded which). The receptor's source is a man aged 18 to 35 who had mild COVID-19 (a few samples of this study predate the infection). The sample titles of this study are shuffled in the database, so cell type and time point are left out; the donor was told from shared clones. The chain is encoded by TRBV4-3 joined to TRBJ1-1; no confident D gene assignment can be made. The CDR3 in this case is CASSQDWRSSMNTEAFF. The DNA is TGCGCCAGCAGCCAAGATTGGAGATCCTCCATGAACACTGAAGCTTTCTTT.